These T cell receptor beta chains were read from a single sample in a study of OX40 agonist ivuxolimab in advanced cancers. Sequencing used immunoSEQ multiplex PCR; TCRdb keeps in-frame clones, though not all of them. The table lists about 70,000 clones, 86% of them singletons. The source was CD4+ or CD8+ T cells sorted from blood, collected in a trial of the OX40 agonist ivuxolimab. The receptors here all came from an adult with an advanced solid tumor such as melanoma, head and neck, liver or kidney cancer. Each CDR3 is given with its conserved first and last residue. A D gene is named only where the DNA matches it firmly. Clone size, where shown, is once, few, many, or a class for clones that have expanded.

V gene,clone size,D gene,J gene,CDR3 DNA,CDR3 protein
TRBV19,once,TRBD2,TRBJ2-1,TGTGCCAGTAGTACTAGCGGGGGATCCTACAATGAGCAGTTCTTC,CASSTSGGSYNEQFF
TRBV19,few,TRBD2,TRBJ2-7,TGTGCCAGTAAAATAGCGGGAGGCCCCTACGAGCAGTACTTC,CASKIAGGPYEQYF
TRBV7-2,once,TRBD2,TRBJ2-3,TGTGCCAGCCCACTAGCGGGGGTTGCAGATACGCAGTATTTT,CASPLAGVADTQYF
TRBV27,.,TRBD1,TRBJ1-2,TGTGCCAGCAGCCGGGACAGGGTTAACTATGGCTACACCTTC,CASSRDRVNYGYTF
TRBV6-5,.,.,TRBJ1-3,TGTGCCAGCAGTTACGGCGGCTCTGGAAACACCATATATTTT,CASSYGGSGNTIYF
TRBV19,.,.,TRBJ2-1,TGTGCCAGTAGTATCCCAGGAGGCCCGGGTGAGCAGTTCTTC,CASSIPGGPGEQFF
TRBV4-1,once,TRBD2,TRBJ2-2,TGCGCCAGCAGCCAGTTAACCGGGAGGTTCGGCACCGGGGAGCTGTTTTTT,CASSQLTGRFGTGELFF
TRBV4-1,.,.,TRBJ1-2,TGCGCCAGCAGCCGCGGGGACGACTACTATGGCTACACCTTC,CASSRGDDYYGYTF
TRBV30,.,.,TRBJ1-6,TGTGCCTGGAGACCCTCGGGTTTAGCGGCACCCCTCCACTTT,CAWRPSGLAAPLHF
TRBV6-5,once,.,TRBJ2-7,TGTGCCAGCAGTTACTGGGCCTACGAGCAGTACTTC,CASSYWAYEQYF
TRBV29-1,medium-sized,.,TRBJ2-1,TGCAGCGTTGAAGGGATCAGCCCTGGGGATGAGCAGTTCTTC,CSVEGISPGDEQFF
TRBV5-6,.,.,TRBJ2-2,TGTGCCAGCAGCTTGGCCCCGGACTATAACACCGGGGAGCTGTTTTTT,CASSLAPDYNTGELFF
TRBV18,.,TRBD1,TRBJ2-7,TGTGCCAGCTCACCAGAGGACAGGGCCGCATCCTACGAGCAGTACTTC,CASSPEDRAASYEQYF
TRBV5-1,.,.,TRBJ1-2,TGCGCCAGCAGCTTGTATAGGGCCGGCCACGGCTACACCTTC,CASSLYRAGHGYTF
TRBV5-6,.,.,TRBJ2-3,TGTGCCAGCAGCTTGGATACGGCCGAACCGCGGTATTTT,CASSLDTAEPRYF
TRBV7-9,.,TRBD1,TRBJ1-2,TGTGCCAGCAGCTTAGGACAGGGGGCGGAGCGTGGCTACACCTTC,CASSLGQGAERGYTF
TRBV7-9,few,.,TRBJ1-1,TGTGCCAGCACCATTACGGCAAACACGAACACTGAAGCTTTCTTT,CASTITANTNTEAFF
TRBV30,.,.,TRBJ2-2,TGTGCCTGGAAGTGGGGGAACACCGGGGAGCTGTTTTTT,CAWKWGNTGELFF
TRBV7-2,.,TRBD1,TRBJ1-6,TGTGCCAGCAGCCGTGGGACAGGGGGCGATTCACCCCTCCACTTT,CASSRGTGGDSPLHF
TRBV5-5,.,.,TRBJ1-4,TGTGCCAGCAGCCCCTCGGCGGGTAATGAAAAACTGTTTTTT,CASSPSAGNEKLFF
TRBV7-8,few,.,TRBJ1-1,TGTGCCAGCAGCCCACGGGACAACGCCGGCACTGAAGCTTTCTTT,CASSPRDNAGTEAFF
TRBV7-2,once,TRBD1,TRBJ1-1,TGTGCCAGCAGCTTCGGGACAGGGGTGGAAAACACTGAAGCTTTCTTT,CASSFGTGVENTEAFF
TRBV5-6,once,TRBD1,TRBJ1-4,TGTGCCAGCAGCTTGTGGGCAGGGGGTAGGAAACTGTTTTTT,CASSLWAGGRKLFF
TRBV7-9,.,TRBD1,TRBJ2-3,TGTGCCAGCAGTTCAACAGGGGGACGCACAGATACGCAGTATTTT,CASSSTGGRTDTQYF
TRBV11-3,.,.,TRBJ2-1,TGTGCCAGCGGCCTCGACAATGAGCAGTTCTTC,CASGLDNEQFF
TRBV18,.,.,TRBJ1-1,TGTGCCAGCTCACCAGGGTTGGAGAACACTGAAGCTTTCTTT,CASSPGLENTEAFF
TRBV11-2,.,.,TRBJ2-1,TGTGCCAGCAGCTTAGAGGCAGCCTACAATGAGCAGTTCTTC,CASSLEAAYNEQFF
TRBV5-1,.,.,TRBJ2-6,TGCGCCAGCACCCCCTCTGGGGCCAACGTCCTGACTTTC,CASTPSGANVLTF
TRBV1,.,.,TRBJ2-7,TGCACCAGCAGCCAAGATGGACTAGCGGCTGGATGTTACGAGCAGTACTTC,CTSSQDGLAAGCYEQYF
TRBV14,.,.,TRBJ1-1,TGTGCCAGTAGACCGGGACATCAGGGCACTGAAGCTTTCTTT,CASRPGHQGTEAFF
TRBV6-5,.,.,TRBJ1-2,TGTGCCAGCAGTTACTCCCGGACAGACTATGGCTACACCTTC,CASSYSRTDYGYTF
TRBV6-1,.,.,TRBJ1-1,TGTGCCAGCGGGAGTTTTGGACAGGAAGCTTTCTTT,CASGSFGQEAFF
TRBV5-1,.,.,TRBJ2-3,TGCGCCAGCAGCTTGGAGGGCAGGGACACAGATACGCAGTATTTT,CASSLEGRDTDTQYF
TRBV5-8,.,TRBD1,TRBJ1-2,TGTGCCAGCAGCCAGGGACAGAACTATGGCTACACCTTC,CASSQGQNYGYTF
TRBV11-2,.,.,TRBJ1-1,TGTGCCAGCAGCTTAGGTCGAAACACTGAAGCTTTCTTT,CASSLGRNTEAFF
TRBV7-6,.,.,TRBJ2-3,TGTGCCAGCAGCTTTCAGGCCCTTGTGACAGATACGCAGTATTTT,CASSFQALVTDTQYF
TRBV9,.,TRBD2,TRBJ2-7,TGTGCCAGCAGCGTAGGACTAGCGGGGGAGTACGAGCAGTACTTC,CASSVGLAGEYEQYF
TRBV27,.,.,TRBJ2-2,TGTGCCAGCACCCCTAAGGGTCAGATAGACACCGGGGAGCTGTTTTTT,CASTPKGQIDTGELFF
TRBV6-1,.,.,TRBJ2-5,TGTGCCAGCAGTCTAAGAAAAGAGACCCAGTACTTC,CASSLRKETQYF
TRBV7-2,.,TRBD2,TRBJ2-5,TGTGCCAGCAGCCGTAGCGGGACTCAAGAGACCCAGTACTTC,CASSRSGTQETQYF
TRBV18,.,.,TRBJ2-7,TGTGCCAGCTCACCACAGGGTTCTACCCTCTACGAGCAGTACTTC,CASSPQGSTLYEQYF
TRBV29-1,.,.,TRBJ1-3,TGCAGCGTTGAATCAGGGGCCAACTCTGGAAACACCATATATTTT,CSVESGANSGNTIYF